This entry features one T cell receptor beta chain sequence. Its antigen is not known. Tregs were sorted as CD4+CD25+CD127-/low cells. Germline assignment: CDR1 SGHVS and CDR2 FQNEAQ. The CDR3 runs to 15 residues. The J segment lost 2 bases and the V segment lost 5 bases, leaving 4 bases of the junction unmatched. TCRdb reanalysed the 5' RACE reads using MiXCR and keeps one entry per CDR3 protein. The table shows under 9,500 distinct CDR3 sequences, with over 35% occurring only once. Whole-study findings and limits: Greatest tumor Treg TCR overlap was with tumor naive CD4+ cells.

The sequence derives from a female donor with breast cancer. This chain joins TRBV7-8 and TRBJ2-3; TRBD2 aligns across 10 bases. The sequencing sample was made of Tregs sorted from a lymph node. In nucleotides, the CDR3 is TGTGCCAGCAGCGGACTAGCGGAGCCCACAGATACGCAGTATTTT. It translates to CASSGLAEPTDTQYF.